Below, one T cell receptor (beta chain) is given with its context. The CDR3 is made up of 14 amino acids. Per the germline V gene, CDR1 is LNHDA and CDR2 is SQIVND (reference sequence). The junction had 3 bases not matched to a gene; V was cut back by 8 bases and J by 2 bases. In the source study's methods: Estimated nucleated cell counts came from reference gene primer amplification. Here immunoSEQ multiplex PCR was the method, and the copy in TCRdb shows in-frame clones only, minus some. For V, J and clone size, that table is used; D and trimming come from the DNA. Of more than 150,000 clones in the sample, 85% to 90% were seen once. The sample belongs to a study of blood T cell repertoires in COVID-19. Study background: Italy, Spain and the United States were the sources of the convalescent and acute COVID-19 samples. T cells, B-cell-depleted T cells, or PBMCs provided the cDNA or gDNA that served as material.

The rearrangement links TRBV19 to TRBJ2-6; 7 bases agree with TRBD1. The clonotype comes from a man aged 35-49 years with active or convalescent COVID-19. Sequenced input: peripheral blood. In DNA form, the CDR3 reads TGTGCCAGTCTTGGGACAGCTGGGGCCAACGTCCTGACTTTC. Its translation: CASLGTAGANVLTF.